These 30 T cell receptor beta chains came from one sample sequenced in a study of cytomegalovirus exposure and HLA in healthy donors (dated by TCRdb to between 2016 and 2019). The library was built by means of the immunoSEQ multiplex PCR assay. The multiplex PCR relied on a mix of 60 forward primers for TCR Vbeta segments and 13 reverse primers for TCR Jbeta segments. The clones in this table, taken by TCRdb from immuneACCESS, are in-frame only. Not every clone is retained; where verified, under half of the shortfall comes from an unresolved V gene, and the cause of the rest is unknown. The sample data list roughly 130,000 clones, and roughly 78% of these were observed just once. The ten biggest clones cover less than 6.5% of the sample. Sequenced sample: PBMCs. The receptor source for this set is a young man in good health and CMV-seronegative.

This clone was counted once. The chain employs TRBV6-5 and TRBJ1-4, with D unresolved. Deletions cut 6 bases from V and 7 bases from J, with 12 bases between. The CDR3 is made up of 13 amino acids. The germline CDR1 and CDR2 sequences are MNHEY and SVGAGI. The CDR3 reads CASRPRGGEKLFF. The CDR3 nucleotides read TGTGCCAGCAGGCCTCGCGGAGGTGAAAAACTGTTTTTT.

This clone was found a few times. This chain uses TRBV6-6 with TRBJ1-1; a possible D gene is TRBD1 (6 bases). V lost 6 bases to trimming and J lost 9 bases, with 17 bases between them. Germline CDR1 and CDR2: MNHNY and SVGAGI (reference sequence). This CDR3 contains 13 residues. This chain's CDR3 is CASSSGQNAKAFF. In DNA, the CDR3 is TGTGCCAGCAGCTCCGGACAGAATGCCAAAGCTTTCTTT.

This chain joins TRBV6-5 and TRBJ2-7; D unresolved. Germline CDR1 and CDR2: MNHEY and SVGAGI. Trimming took off 0 bases at V and 7 bases at J, with 19 bases between the two ends. The CDR3 runs 16 residues. The chain's CDR3 is CASSYSFSVNRREQYF. The CDR3 region has the DNA TGTGCCAGCAGTTACTCGTTTTCGGTGAACAGACGGGAGCAGTACTTC.

The V and J genes are TRBV2 and TRBJ2-5; 13 positions match TRBD2. Germline CDR1 and CDR2: SNHLY and FYNNEI. After removal of 6 bases from V and 1 base from J, the junction contained 2 bases not matched to a gene. This CDR3 is built from 15 residues. CDR3 in amino acids: CASRGTSGVQETQYF. The DNA of the CDR3 is TGTGCCAGCAGAGGGACTAGCGGGGTCCAAGAGACCCAGTACTTC.

There are a few counts of this clone. The chain employs TRBV19 and TRBJ1-2; 7 bases are a match to TRBD1. With 7 bases clipped from V and 10 bases from J, the junction kept 9 bases outside the gene matches. Germline V gene lookup returns CDR1 LNHDA and CDR2 SQIVND (reference sequence). This CDR3 contains 12 residues. The CDR3, as DNA: TGTGCCAGTAAAACGGGGACAGCCTCCTACACCTTC. Translating gives CASKTGTASYTF. Full variable domain (remainder filled in from reference TRBV19 and TRBJ1-2): DGGITQSPKYLFRKEGQNVTLSCEQNLNHDAMYWYRQDPGQGLRLIYYSQIVNDFQKGDIAEGYSVSREKKESFPLTVTSAQKNPTAFYLCASKTGTASYTFGSGTRLTVV.

This clone has just a few counts. J is TRBJ2-5 and V is TRBV4-1, with 8 bases matching TRBD2. Gene TRBJ2-7 matches the end of the DNA better, so the J call may be wrong. The CDR3 is 18 amino acids. Germline V gene data show CDR1 as MGHRA and CDR2 as YSYEKL. The CDR3 here is CASSQEDAGGHSPYEQYF. DNA for the CDR3: TGCGCCAGCAGCCAAGAGGACGCGGGGGGACATTCCCCCTACGAGCAGTACTTC.

This chain connects TRBV28 to TRBJ2-6; weak D call: TRBD1 (5 bases). CDR1 MDHEN and CDR2 SYDVKM come from the germline V gene. This CDR3 comprises 16 residues. Between the trimmed V and J ends, which lost 8 bases and 0 bases, there was a span of 14 bases. Written as DNA, the CDR3 is TGTGCCAGCTGTCGTGGGGCACACTCTGGGGCCAACGTCCTGACTTTC. This codes for CASCRGAHSGANVLTF. Using reference TRBV28 and TRBJ2-6 for the parts outside the CDR3, the full variable domain is DVKVTQSSRYLVKRTGEKVFLECVQDMDHENMFWYRQDPGLGLRLIYFSYDVKMKEKGDIPEGYSVSREKKERFSLILESASTNQTSMYLCASCRGAHSGANVLTFGAGSRLTVL.

The genes are TRBV5-1 and TRBJ2-7; D perhaps matches TRBD1 (6 bases). This CDR3 contains 15 residues. From germline, CDR1 is SGHRS and CDR2 YFSETQ. V was clipped by 0 bases and J by 2 bases, with 12 bases between them. The CDR3 loop reads CASSLARGAPYEQYF. In nucleotides, the CDR3 is TGCGCCAGCAGCTTGGCCAGGGGAGCCCCCTACGAGCAGTACTTC.

The V call is TRBV7-8, the J call TRBJ1-2; 7 positions agree with TRBD1. CDR3 length: 15 residues. Germline loops: CDR1 SGHVS, CDR2 FQNEAQ. Losses at the gene ends were 5 bases for V and 7 bases for J; bases not matched to a gene: 13. CDR3 residues: CASSPRARGRVGYTF. The DNA of the CDR3 is TGTGCCAGCAGCCCCCGCGCTAGGGGGCGTGTTGGCTACACCTTC.

This clone occurred a few times. CDR3 loop: CASSAGTQNQPQHF. In DNA, the CDR3 is TGTGCCAGCAGTGCCGGGACACAGAATCAGCCCCAGCATTTT. J is TRBJ1-5 and V is TRBV6-1; D may be TRBD1 (6 bases). CDR1 and CDR2 from the germline V gene are MNHNS and SASEGT. The CDR3 has 14 residues. Trimming left V 4 bases short and J 4 bases short, with 11 bases between.

The DNA of the CDR3 is TGTGCCAGCAGTGAACGACGGTTAGCCAACGAGCAGTACTTC. This gives the protein CASSERRLANEQYF. The chain recombines TRBV6-1 with TRBJ2-7; D is unresolved. Per the germline V gene, CDR1 is MNHNS and CDR2 is SASEGT. This CDR3 has 14 amino acids. V lost 2 bases and J lost 5, with 13 bases in between.

This chain uses TRBV7-8 with TRBJ1-2; no firm D call. V lost 4 bases and J 8 bases, leaving 17 bases between the germline ends. CDR3 length: 14 residues. Germline loops: CDR1 SGHVS, CDR2 FQNEAQ. As DNA, the CDR3 is TGTGCCAGCAGCTCCGGAGGAACGGTGGGCGGCTACACCTTC. Translation gives CASSSGGTVGGYTF.

The chain carries TRBV30 and TRBJ2-7, with TRBD1 matching over 8 bases. There are 14 residues in the CDR3. The V segment lost 5 bases and the J segment 5 bases; nucleotides outside the gene matches: 11. CDR1 is GTSNPN and CDR2 is SVGIG in the germline V gene (reference sequence). CDR3 sequence: CAWGQTGDLDEQYF. The CDR3 nucleotides read TGTGCCTGGGGACAGACAGGGGACCTCGACGAGCAGTACTTC.

This chain links TRBV13 with TRBJ2-3, with unresolved D. Germline-derived CDR1 and CDR2 are PRHDT and FYEKMQ (reference sequence). The CDR3 has 12 amino acids. V was pared by 1 base and J by 5 bases, with 4 bases between. The CDR3: CASSLARDTQYF. The CDR3 bases are TGTGCCAGCAGCTTAGCTCGAGATACGCAGTATTTT.

The chain carries TRBV9 and TRBJ2-7, with D tentatively TRBD2 (6 bases). Trimming pared 2 bases from V and 6 bases from J, leaving 12 bases between. Germline lookup yields CDR1 SGDLS and CDR2 YYNGEE. The CDR3 consists of 13 residues. CDR3 region: CASSVPGSGEQYF. Written as DNA, the CDR3 is TGTGCCAGCAGCGTTCCCGGGAGTGGCGAGCAGTACTTC.

V gene TRBV28 combines with J gene TRBJ2-1; 7 nucleotides line up with TRBD1. The germline gives CDR1 MDHEN, CDR2 SYDVKM. The CDR3 runs to 14 residues. V was pared by 8 bases and J by 2 bases, with 6 bases of the junction left unmatched. CDR3 loop: CASVATGTYNEQFF. The CDR3, as DNA: TGTGCCAGCGTGGCGACAGGGACCTACAATGAGCAGTTCTTC.

This chain uses TRBV28 with TRBJ1-6, with 9 bases fitting TRBD1. The CDR3 is made up of 19 amino acids. Germline CDR1 reads MDHEN; CDR2 reads SYDVKM. V was clipped by 5 bases and J by 5 bases; unmatched bases: 16. CDR3 sequence (DNA): TGTGCCAGCAGTGCTCCCGGGACAGGGAACTTTTTGCATAATTCACCCCTCCACTTT. It is translated as CASSAPGTGNFLHNSPLHF.

DNA of the CDR3: TGTGCCAGCAGCGCGTTGTGGACTCAAGGAGGCACTGAAGCTTTCTTT. Its protein product is CASSALWTQGGTEAFF. The chain recombines TRBV9 with TRBJ1-1; D call uncertain. V was cut by 3 bases and J by 4 bases, with 19 bases left in between. The CDR3 sequence is 16 residues long. Per germline, CDR1 SGDLS and CDR2 YYNGEE.

Concerning this clone itself: One end of the junction varies from germline; a read error may be responsible. The genes are TRBV7-7 and TRBJ2-5; 7 bases are a match to TRBD2. This CDR3 is 15 amino acids long. CDR1 is SSHAT and CDR2 is FNYEAQ in the germline V gene (reference sequence). CDR3 residues: CASSPVGGVQETQYF. The CDR3 DNA reads as TGTGCTAGCAGCCCAGTGGGGGGGGTACAAGAGACCCAGTACTTC. The variable domain in full, with the rest retrieved from reference TRBV7-7 and TRBJ2-5, is GAGVSQSPRYKVTKRGQDVTLRCDPISSHATLYWYQQALGQGPEFLTYFNYEAQPDKSGLPSDRFSAERPEGSISTLTIQRTEQRDSAMYRCASSPVGGVQETQYFGPGTRLLVL.

CDR3 sequence reads: CASSWGLAGGPGELFF. The CDR3 DNA follows: TGTGCCAGCAGCTGGGGACTAGCGGGAGGACCCGGGGAGCTGTTTTTT. This chain links TRBV5-5 with TRBJ2-2; TRBD2 matches 15 bases. CDR1 and CDR2 from the germline V gene are SGHKS and YYEKEE (reference sequence). J gave up 6 bases and V 3 bases, and 3 bases lay outside the gene matches. The CDR3 is 16 residues long.

This clone has a single count. The chain links TRBV29-1 to TRBJ2-7; 11 positions agree with TRBD2. Germline-derived CDR1 and CDR2 are SQVTM and ANQGSEA. Losses at the gene ends were 5 bases for V and 5 bases for J; bases not matched to a gene: 14. This CDR3 has 16 residues. The CDR3 sequence is CSVTPFIAGGPDEQYF. CDR3 coding DNA: TGCAGCGTTACCCCCTTTATAGCGGGAGGGCCGGACGAGCAGTACTTC.

The rearrangement uses TRBV27 and TRBJ2-7; D is perhaps TRBD1 (7 bases). In germline, CDR1 is MNHEY, CDR2 SMNVEV (reference sequence). CDR3 length equals 14 residues. V was shortened by 6 bases and J by 1 base, with 13 bases between the two germline ends. CDR3 nucleotides: TGTGCCAGCAGGCTGCGGGACAGTTCCTACGAGCAGTACTTC. Translating it yields CASRLRDSSYEQYF.

The chain carries TRBV5-4 and TRBJ1-1; TRBD1 might be the D (5 bases). Trimming removed 1 base at V and 5 bases at J, with 9 bases between. This CDR3 comprises 13 residues. CDR1 is SGHNT and CDR2 is YYREEE in the germline V gene (reference sequence). The CDR3, as DNA: TGTGCCAGCAGCTTGTCGTCAGGGACTGAAGCTTTCTTT. Amino acid sequence: CASSLSSGTEAFF. Full variable domain (outside the CDR3, taken from reference TRBV5-4 and TRBJ1-1): ETGVTQSPTHLIKTRGQQVTLRCSSQSGHNTVSWYQQALGQGPQFIFQYYREEENGRGNFPPRFSGLQFPNYSSELNVNALELDDSALYLCASSLSSGTEAFFGQGTRLTVV.

This rearrangement joins TRBV13 to TRBJ2-1; 10 nucleotides align to TRBD1. Trimming took 5 bases from V and 5 from J; bases not matched to a gene: 9. Germline CDR1 PRHDT, CDR2 FYEKMQ (reference sequence). The CDR3 spans 16 residues. The CDR3 DNA sequence: TGTGCCAGCAGCGCAACCGGGACAGGGGAGAACAATGAGCAGTTCTTC. It specifies CASSATGTGENNEQFF.

The chain is built from TRBV5-6 and TRBJ2-3; TRBD2 agrees at 11 bases. The CDR3 spans 16 residues. Germline values: CDR1 SGHDT, CDR2 YYEEEE. The ends lost 1 base at V and 1 base at J; junction bases unmatched: 2. CDR3 in amino acids: CASSLTSGSGTDTQYF. The CDR3 DNA follows: TGTGCCAGCAGCTTGACTAGCGGGAGTGGCACAGATACGCAGTATTTT.

The chain links TRBV6-1 to TRBJ2-7; 11 bases are shared with TRBD2. The ends lost 5 bases at V and 2 bases at J; junction bases unmatched: 2. The CDR3 extends over 14 amino acids. From germline, CDR1 is MNHNS and CDR2 SASEGT. The CDR3 coding sequence is TGTGCCAGCAGTATACTAGCGGGAGCCTACGAGCAGTACTTC. Translation gives CASSILAGAYEQYF.

The chain links TRBV1 to TRBJ2-7; no DNA check was done on the table's D call, TRBD2. TRBV1 is a pseudogene segment. The CDR3 runs 16 residues. CDR3 coding DNA: TGCACCAGCAGCCAAGATTCCGCGGGAGATTCCTACGAGCAGTACTTC. Protein product: CTSSQDSAGDSYEQYF.

For the CDR3, the DNA is TGTGCCAGCAGCTCTGCCGGACAGGGAGGGGACACCGGGGAGCTGTTTTTT. It is translated as CASSSAGQGGDTGELFF. This rearrangement joins TRBV7-3 to TRBJ2-2, with a tentative D call TRBD1 (8 bases). The CDR3 is 17 residues long. Germline loops: CDR1 SGHTA, CDR2 FQGTGA. V gave up 4 bases and J gave up 3 bases, with 18 bases separating them.

The CDR3 DNA is TGTGCCAGCAGCTTAAATCCGGTGGTTGAAGCTTTCTTT. Translating it yields CASSLNPVVEAFF. The V gene is TRBV7-9, the J gene TRBJ1-1; D gene unclear. The V gene's germline CDR1 is SEHNR and CDR2 FQNEAQ (reference sequence). V lost 2 bases and J lost 7, with 11 bases in between. The CDR3 covers 13 residues.

The chain links TRBV6-1 to TRBJ2-3; 7 nucleotides agree with TRBD1. This CDR3 region has 21 residues. V shed 2 bases, J shed 0 bases, and the junction held 20 bases outside the gene matches. The germline V gene has CDR1 MNHNS and CDR2 SASEGT. As DNA, the CDR3 is TGTGCCAGCAGTGAATTCGCGACAGGGTTAAGTGGGCGCGCTAGCACAGATACGCAGTATTTT. It encodes CASSEFATGLSGRASTDTQYF.